The 28 T cell receptor beta chains in this list originate from one sample, sequenced in a study of human T cells and chemical hapten exposure. TCRdb called the RACE reads again in MiXCR, with one record for every CDR3 protein. The table lists roughly 81,000 distinct CDR3 sequences, 8.5% of them singletons. The time point denotes: pre-sensitization, week 0. The treatment: therapeutic diphenylcyclopropenone sensitization with weekly scalp DPC. The specimen comprised whole blood, sampled in connection with sensitization to the hapten diphenylcyclopropenone (DPC). These TCRs come from a man aged 40-49 years with alopecia areata. Some clones in this sample may be carry-over from other donors' samples.

There are a few counts of this clonotype. This rearrangement joins TRBV12-3 or TRBV12-4 to TRBJ1-4; D not resolved. V was cut by 4 bases and J by 7 bases, with 7 bases left in between. There are 12 residues in the CDR3. CDR3 in amino acids: CASSSLGEKLFF. The CDR3 nucleotides are TGTGCCAGCAGTTCCTTAGGTGAAAAACTGTTTTTT.

V and J are TRBV12-3 or TRBV12-4 and TRBJ2-1; 7 bases map to TRBD1. This CDR3 has 12 amino acids. J lost 5 bases, V lost 6 bases, and 1 base had no gene match. This CDR3 is CASRTGHNEQFF. CDR3 nucleotides: TGTGCCAGCAGGACAGGGCACAATGAGCAGTTCTTC.

This clonotype was observed many times. The rearrangement links TRBV6-5 to TRBJ1-6; D gene ambiguous. Germline-derived CDR1 and CDR2 are MNHEY and SVGAGI. Deletions cut 0 bases from V and 0 bases from J, with 12 bases between. The CDR3 runs 18 residues. The CDR3 DNA is TGTGCCAGCAGTTACTCGTTAGAGGGTAGCTCCTATAATTCACCCCTCCACTTT. Encoded protein: CASSYSLEGSSYNSPLHF.

This sequence joins TRBV7-8 and TRBJ2-1; TRBD2 aligns across 9 bases. The CDR3 runs to 15 residues. Germline V CDR1 and CDR2: SGHVS, FQNEAQ. V lost 3 bases, J lost 8 bases, and 8 bases stayed unmatched. The CDR3 sequence: CASSFAGGPGHEQFF. CDR3 bases: TGTGCCAGCAGCTTTGCGGGAGGGCCGGGCCATGAGCAGTTCTTC. The complete variable domain, with remaining parts taken from reference TRBV7-8 and TRBJ2-1, reads GAGVSQSPRYKVAKRGQDVALRCDPISGHVSLFWYQQALGQGPEFLTYFQNEAQLDKSGLPSDRFFAERPEGSVSTLKIQRTQQEDSAVYLCASSFAGGPGHEQFFGPGTRLTVL.

This clonotype has only a few counts. J is TRBJ2-7 and V is TRBV27; weak D call: TRBD2 (6 bases). CDR1 is MNHEY, CDR2 SMNVEV, per germline (reference sequence). V was shortened by 8 bases and J by 0 bases, with 8 bases between the two germline ends. This CDR3 comprises 12 residues. This CDR3 reads CASGGCSYEQYV. Here the CDR3 DNA reads TGTGCCAGCGGGGGGTGCTCCTACGAGCAGTACGTC.

This clonotype came up many times. The rearrangement uses TRBV7-2 and TRBJ1-4; D remains ambiguous. V gave up 1 base and J gave up 7 bases, with 7 bases separating them. The CDR3 is 13 amino acids. The germline V gene has CDR1 SGHTA and CDR2 FQGNSA. The CDR3 protein is CASSLDSPEKLFF. CDR3 coding DNA: TGTGCCAGCAGCTTAGACAGCCCTGAAAAACTGTTTTTT.

In regard to this clonotype: This may be a read error, as it is one base from a much larger clone. The chain uses TRBV6-2 or TRBV6-3 and TRBJ1-1, with a possible D match to TRBD1 (5 bases). The germline CDR1 and CDR2 sequences are MNHEY and SVGEGT. The CDR3 has 15 amino acids. V lost 5 bases and J lost 2, with 15 bases in between. The CDR3 sequence is CASSPTEGRNTEAFF. The CDR3 bases are TGTGCCAGCAGTCCCACGGAGGGGAGAAACACTGAAGCTTTCTTT.

This clonotype was seen more than once but under ten times. The chain joins TRBV7-2 to TRBJ2-7; 10 positions match TRBD2. From germline, CDR1 is SGHTA and CDR2 FQGNSA. V dropped 4 bases and J dropped 3; count of bases not matched to a gene: 6. The CDR3 covers 15 residues. CDR3 residues: CASSSKREGVYEQYF. The CDR3 DNA sequence: TGTGCCAGCAGCTCAAAGCGGGAGGGCGTCTACGAGCAGTACTTC. The full variable domain, in which reference TRBV7-2 and TRBJ2-7 provide the parts outside the CDR3, is GAGVSQSPSNKVTEKGKDVELRCDPISGHTALYWYRQSLGQGLEFLIYFQGNSAPDKSGLPSDRFSAERTGGSVSTLTIQRTQQEDSAVYLCASSSKREGVYEQYFGPGTRLTVT.

The sample holds a few counts of this clonotype. This chain connects TRBV30 to TRBJ2-1; TRBD1 matches 9 bases. The CDR3 loop spans 13 amino acids. Germline V gives CDR1 GTSNPN, CDR2 SVGIG (reference sequence). V gave up 8 bases and J gave up 7 bases; unmatched junction bases: 9. CDR3 residues: CAQSGQGRNEQFF. The CDR3, as DNA: TGTGCCCAGTCCGGACAGGGGCGGAATGAGCAGTTCTTC.

This clonotype has ten or more counts. The chain combines TRBV27 with TRBJ2-2; a weak D match, TRBD1 (6 bases). Germline CDR1 MNHEY, CDR2 SMNVEV (reference sequence). The ends were cut back, 4 bases at V and 4 bases at J, with 16 bases in the middle. This CDR3 has 16 amino acids. In nucleotides, the CDR3 is TGTGCCAGCAGTTCCAACAGGGCTCGGACCACCGGGGAGCTGTTTTTT. This codes for CASSSNRARTTGELFF.

This clonotype was counted many times. The V call is TRBV28, the J call TRBJ2-2; 7 nucleotides agree with TRBD2. Germline V gene lookup returns CDR1 MDHEN and CDR2 SYDVKM. This CDR3 contains 15 residues. Trimming cost V 2 bases and J 3 bases; bases outside gene matches: 3. The CDR3, as DNA: TGTGCCAGCAGTTTAGCGGGAGTGGACACCGGGGAGCTGTTTTTT. Protein sequence: CASSLAGVDTGELFF.

The V gene is TRBV6-5, the J gene TRBJ2-3; 7 bases align to TRBD2. Per germline, CDR1 MNHEY and CDR2 SVGAGI. Trimming at V came to 6 bases and at J to 1 base, leaving 7 bases not matched to a gene. The CDR3 totals 15 residues. The CDR3 protein is CASSTGTTGTDTQYF. For the CDR3, the DNA is TGTGCCAGCAGCACCGGGACTACCGGCACAGATACGCAGTATTTT.

At least ten counts were recorded for this clonotype. The chain links TRBV20-1 to TRBJ2-3, with D possibly matching TRBD2 (5 bases). This CDR3 has 15 amino acids. The V and J ends lost 1 base and 1 base respectively, with 12 bases between them. Germline CDR1 is DFQATT and CDR2 is SNEGSKA (reference sequence). The CDR3 region is CSARGPSSGTDTQYF. The CDR3 nucleotides read TGCAGTGCTAGAGGTCCTAGCAGCGGCACAGATACGCAGTATTTT.

This clonotype was seen at least ten times. The rearrangement joins TRBV4-3 to TRBJ2-7; 9 bases line up with TRBD1. Unmatched junction bases numbered 4, after V lost 0 bases and J lost 7 bases. The CDR3 contains 14 residues. CDR1 and CDR2 (germline): LGHNA, YSLEER. The CDR3, as DNA: TGCGCCAGCAGCCAAGAAACGGACAGGGGAGAGCAGTACTTC. Its protein product is CASSQETDRGEQYF.

This clonotype has ten or more counts. J is TRBJ1-3 and V is TRBV24-1; D ambiguous. The CDR3 is 13 residues long. The germline gives CDR1 KGHDR, CDR2 SFDVKD. The V end lost 9 bases, the J end lost 3 bases, and 11 bases lay between the germline ends. CDR3 DNA: TGTGCCACCGCAGGATCAGGTGGAAACACCATATATTTT. This gives the protein CATAGSGGNTIYF.

The table lists this clonotype with many counts. CDR3 protein: CASSWGLAGDTQYF. The DNA for the CDR3 is TGTGCCAGCAGCTGGGGACTAGCGGGAGACACGCAGTATTTT. V is TRBV7-3 and J is TRBJ2-3; 14 bases are shared with TRBD2. V was clipped by 4 bases and J by 9 bases; unmatched bases: 3. The CDR3 covers 14 residues. Per germline, CDR1 SGHTA and CDR2 FQGTGA.

This clonotype was counted a few times. V and J are TRBV11-2 and TRBJ2-2; TRBD2 might be the D (6 bases). Deletions cut 5 bases from V and 5 bases from J, with 15 bases between. The CDR3 runs 15 residues. Germline CDR1 is SGHAT and CDR2 is FQNNGV. CDR3 region: CASSPGSGRTGELFF. For the CDR3, the DNA is TGTGCCAGCAGCCCCGGTAGCGGCAGAACCGGGGAGCTGTTTTTT.

This clonotype was counted at least ten times. The genes are TRBV9 and TRBJ1-4; D is unclear. This CDR3 has 15 residues. Germline V gene sequence: CDR1 SGDLS, CDR2 YYNGEE. Trimming pared 4 bases from V and 6 bases from J, leaving 16 bases between. The CDR3 here is CASSTSTSGDEKLFF. CDR3 in DNA: TGTGCCAGCAGCACATCGACAAGCGGAGATGAAAAACTGTTTTTT.

In its sample, this clonotype was seen many times. The CDR3 DNA reads as TGCAGTGCTAGCAGTGGGGGCACAGATACGCAGTATTTT. The encoded protein is CSASSGGTDTQYF. The chain has TRBV20-1 and TRBJ2-3; D remains ambiguous. Germline CDR1 and CDR2: DFQATT and SNEGSKA (reference sequence). With 3 bases removed from V and 1 base from J, the gap between germline ends came to 8 bases. CDR3 size: 13 residues.

There are a few counts of this clonotype. This chain joins TRBV20-1 and TRBJ2-3; the match to TRBD2 covers 7 bases. There are 14 residues in the CDR3. Germline CDR1 is DFQATT and CDR2 is SNEGSKA (reference sequence). J gave up 3 bases and V 5 bases, and 8 bases lay outside the gene matches. This CDR3 is CSAGSWEGTDTQYF. CDR3 sequence (DNA): TGCAGTGCTGGCTCCTGGGAGGGAACAGATACGCAGTATTTT.

This clonotype came up many times. V gene TRBV14 combines with J gene TRBJ2-5; 10 nucleotides match TRBD1. Germline CDR1 SGHDN, CDR2 FVKESK. The ends lost 4 bases at V and 2 bases at J; junction bases unmatched: 4. The CDR3 has 15 residues. The CDR3 sequence is CASSPDRGQQETQYF. The CDR3 region has the DNA TGTGCCAGCAGCCCTGACAGGGGGCAACAAGAGACCCAGTACTTC.

This clonotype came up a few times. The J gene is TRBJ1-1, the V gene TRBV7-8; possible D gene TRBD1, 6 bases. Germline V gives CDR1 SGHVS, CDR2 FQNEAQ. The V end was cut by 0 bases, the J end by 1 base, with 9 bases between. CDR3 size: 15 residues. This chain's CDR3 is CASSLAQGRNTEAFF. CDR3 sequence (DNA): TGTGCCAGCAGCTTAGCTCAGGGGAGGAACACTGAAGCTTTCTTT.

This chain connects TRBV4-3 to TRBJ2-3; 9 nucleotides agree with TRBD2. V gave up 1 base and J gave up 0 bases; unmatched junction bases: 5. Germline-derived CDR1 and CDR2 are LGHNA and YSLEER. The CDR3 runs to 17 residues. The CDR3 DNA reads TGCGCCAGCAGCCAAGTGTCTAGCGGGGCCAGCACAGATACGCAGTATTTT. Translation: CASSQVSSGASTDTQYF.

This clonotype has at least ten counts. The rearrangement links TRBV5-4 to TRBJ1-1, with D hard to call. The CDR3 totals 13 residues. The V and J ends lost 2 bases and 1 base respectively, with 6 bases between them. The V gene's germline CDR1 is SGHNT and CDR2 YYREEE (reference sequence). The CDR3 sequence is CASSFWENTEAFF. The DNA of the CDR3 is TGTGCCAGCAGCTTTTGGGAGAACACTGAAGCTTTCTTT.

This sequence joins TRBV6-2 or TRBV6-3 and TRBJ2-1; D uncertain. Germline V gives CDR1 MNHEY, CDR2 SVGEGT. This CDR3 region has 11 residues. V was cut by 0 bases and J by 15 bases, with 9 bases left in between. CDR3 amino acids: CASSYSVDLFF. The CDR3 coding sequence is TGTGCCAGCAGTTACTCTGTAGATCTGTTCTTC.

CDR3 nucleotide sequence: TGTGCCAGCAGTTTGACAGGGCCCCCTTTGAGCTCCTACAATGAGCAGTTCTTC. It specifies CASSLTGPPLSSYNEQFF. The rearrangement uses TRBV27 and TRBJ2-1, with 7 bases fitting TRBD1. Germline assignment: CDR1 MNHEY and CDR2 SMNVEV (reference sequence). J was trimmed by 0 bases and V by 3 bases; bases with no gene match: 11. The CDR3 is 18 amino acids.

Many counts were recorded for this clonotype. V is TRBV20-1 and J is TRBJ1-1, with a weak D call TRBD1 (5 bases). The CDR3 totals 14 residues. Per germline, CDR1 DFQATT and CDR2 SNEGSKA (reference sequence). V was shortened by 3 bases and J by 4 bases, with 15 bases between the two germline ends. The CDR3 loop reads CSASPGGTGTEAFF. CDR3 coding DNA: TGCAGTGCTAGCCCCGGGGGGACCGGCACTGAAGCTTTCTTT.

V is TRBV7-9 and J is TRBJ2-6; unclear D gene. The CDR3 totals 16 residues. Germline assignment: CDR1 SEHNR and CDR2 FQNEAQ (reference sequence). With 1 base removed from V and 0 bases from J, the gap between germline ends came to 7 bases. The DNA of the CDR3 is TGTGCCAGCAGCTTAGTACTGGACTCTGGGGCCAACGTCCTGACTTTC. It codes for CASSLVLDSGANVLTF.